This T cell receptor beta chain emerged from a study of beta chain features in type 1 diabetes (dated by TCRdb to 2017 to 2018). About the investigation overall: Mean age, gender distribution, total cell number and subset yield were not different between patients and healthy donors. A total of around 110,000,000 sorted cells were examined across all samples, and RNA yield correlated strongly with the number of cells per subset. In the study, TCRB repertoires of sorted circulating CD4+ T cell subsets from recently diagnosed type 1 diabetes patients were compared with those of matched healthy donors. Naive and central memory subsets were obtained from all 30 or so donors, but regulatory and stem cell-like memory subsets were isolated from only 8 patients and 8 healthy donors.

Broader findings and caveats from the paper: At VDJ recombination sites, patients with type 1 diabetes made fewer insertions and deleted more nucleotides, a pattern implying thymic rearrangement abnormalities. A moderate but significant shortening of TCRB CDR3 length was observed in type 1 diabetes patients in all four CD4+ subsets. Naive, central memory and regulatory TCRB repertoires appeared to be more similar among patients than among healthy donors. Because the HLA sub-analyses included only small numbers of individuals, any influence of HLA type on TCRB rearrangement was left unresolved. Because cDNA was sequenced instead of genomic DNA, activated cells with high expression could be over-represented, although the groups did not differ in activation or CD3 levels. PCR might favor shorter templates, but patient and control samples were amplified and corrected together, so any skew would affect both groups equally.

The CDR3 has 12 amino acids, counting the end cysteine and phenylalanine. Only the CDR3 region is kept as DNA, spanning 36 bases read in frame from base 1. Relative to germline, V is 4 bases shorter and J is 2 bases shorter, with 8 bases between their ends. Looking up the germline V gene yields CDR1 SQVTM and CDR2 ANQGSEA. The entire isolated RNA was reverse transcribed using the High Capacity cDNA Reverse Transcription Kit, and thus expressed TCRB transcripts were sequenced. Naive, central memory and regulatory T cell samples underwent deep immunoSEQ sequencing, averaging about 3.3 million total reads per sample. Sorted cells were lysed in RLT buffer and RNA was extracted with DNase-treated RNeasy Micro or Mini kits, depending on cell number. Each cell subset was processed separately to prevent cross-contamination, with patient and healthy donor samples processed together. TCRB sequences were amplified from cDNA with the immunoSEQ multiplex PCR, producing 87-bp fragments spanning the CDR3 region. Amplicons were sequenced on the Illumina HiSeq platform. Turning to the authors' computational methods: PCR bias was corrected computationally using synthetic template baselines, and reads within Hamming distance 2 were collapsed, with unmergeable singletons discarded. Reads were aligned against IMGT so that V, D and J genes, CDR3 length and insertions or deletions at six rearrangement sites could be assigned. Within each subset, clonotype counts were normalized to the number of sorted cells before true diversity and Gini coefficients were calculated with the tcR R package. The overlap coefficient, calculated on TCRB nucleotide sequences, was used to quantify repertoire sharing. Out-of-frame TCRB sequences from naive cells were analyzed to stand in for the pre-selection repertoire. Held by TCRdb, this immuneACCESS table contains in-frame sequences only and omits some clones. Under half of the omission traces to an unresolved V gene where checked; the cause of the rest is unknown. V, J and clone size derive from that table, while D and trimming were established from the DNA sequence. This sample holds 200,000 to 250,000 clones; roughly 17% were observed only once. The top ten clonotypes cover less than 0.09% of the sample.

The table lists this clone with a few counts. Its antigen remains undetermined. There are no base qualities to consult, and no much larger clone falls within one base. Each donor gave one peripheral blood draw, averaging roughly 100 mL, which was collected into heparinised tubes. A BD FACSAria II and a panel including CD45RO, CCR7, CD25, CD127, CD95 and CD27 were used to sort naive, central memory, regulatory and stem cell-like memory CD4+ T cells. Purity was above 98% for every sorted population. Right away, PBMCs were isolated by Lymphoprep density gradient centrifugation and were stained directly, with no culture step. Samples were stained and sorted in pairs, with one healthy donor and one patient per experiment, so that batch effects were minimized.

The source of this sequence is a man aged 25-45 years with type 1 diabetes. This chain joins TRBV29-1 to TRBJ1-2, with no reliable assignment of the D segment. Sequencing input: naive CD4+ T cells from blood. Explained via the paper, the cell subset or site label denotes: true naive CD4+ T cells. The CDR3: CSVVLQNYGYTF. Here is the DNA: TGCAGCGTTGTCTTACAAAACTATGGCTACACCTTC.